This TCR beta chain was identified in a study of cytomegalovirus exposure and HLA in healthy donors. Whole-study context: An earlier analysis identified 120 million or so unique TCR beta sequences in 150 million to 200 million T cells.

Study outcomes and limitations: Among donors in an Asian-associated ancestry cluster, a later analysis reportedly found fewer N-insertions than the roughly 610-donor mean. Reportedly, cytomegalovirus status was diagnosed with high sensitivity and specificity. Researchers counted around 170 TCR beta chains as cytomegalovirus-associated.

Remarks on this clone: What it binds is unknown.

In germline, CDR1 is MNHEY, CDR2 SVGAGI. The CDR3 has 15 residues. Both 60 Vbeta primers and 13 Jbeta primers went into the PCR. Assay: immunoSEQ multiplex PCR; the TCRdb copy retains only in-frame clones and omits some. This table holds some 190,000 clones, around four fifths found once. The V call is TRBV6-5, the J call TRBJ2-5, with 7 bases identical to TRBD2. The DNA matches TRBJ2-7 better at its end, which makes the J call doubtful. This receptor was taken from a man aged 18-30 years in good health and CMV-seronegative. Source material: PBMCs. The CDR3 DNA reads TGTGCCAGCAGGGGGAGGGCCCTCCTCTCCTACGAGCAGTACTTC. This translates into CASRGRALLSYEQYF.